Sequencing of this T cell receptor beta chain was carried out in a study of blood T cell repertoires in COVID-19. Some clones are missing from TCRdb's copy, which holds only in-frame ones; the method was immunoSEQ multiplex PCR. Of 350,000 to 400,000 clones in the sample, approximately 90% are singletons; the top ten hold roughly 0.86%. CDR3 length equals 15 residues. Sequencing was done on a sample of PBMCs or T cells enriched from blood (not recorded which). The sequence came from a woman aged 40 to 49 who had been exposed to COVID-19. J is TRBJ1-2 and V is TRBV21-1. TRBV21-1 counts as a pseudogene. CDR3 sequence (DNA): TGTGCCAGCCGCCGTGGGGAGGCTAGGTTAGATGGCTACACCTTC. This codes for CASRRGEARLDGYTF.